Included here is one T cell receptor (beta chain) sequence, with context. Its antigen is undetermined. A read error is likely, as this CDR3 ends without the conserved phenylalanine or tryptophan. These data come from a study of tumor and adjacent non-tumor tissue in lung cancer. Study results and caveats: TCR diversity was significantly greater in tumor than normal lung tissue. Top 100 clones took a larger repertoire share in normal lung.

A modified ARM-PCR protocol with three rounds of nested PCR amplified TCRbeta. Using its own MiXCR run on the multiplex PCR reads, TCRdb lists one record per CDR3 protein. This table has fewer than 90,000 distinct CDR3 sequences, 76% appearing once. The germline gives CDR1 MNHNS, CDR2 SASEGT. V was shortened by 2 bases and J by 9 bases, with 16 bases between the two germline ends. This CDR3 is 14 amino acids long. This sample's RNA came from whole unsorted tissue. This non-tumor lung sample came from over 3 cm beyond the tumor edge. Specimen: distant non-tumor lung tissue. This TCR was recovered from a woman aged 45-59 years with non-small cell lung cancer. The chain carries TRBV6-1 and TRBJ1-2, with D possibly TRBD1 on 5 matching bases. The chain's CDR3 is CASSEIGGSVSYTS. For the CDR3, the DNA is TGTGCCAGCAGTGAAATCGGGGGGTCCGTAAGCTACACCTCC.